What follows are 10 T cell receptor beta chains derived from one specimen sequenced in a study of T cell responses to AZD1222 COVID-19 vaccine. Profiled with immunoSEQ multiplex PCR; TCRdb holds only in-frame clones, not every one. Here the sample spans 80,000 to 95,000 clones, 90% being singletons. The sample was peripheral blood, taken 28 days after the second AZD1222 dose. Receptors were obtained from an adult who received the AZD1222 COVID-19 vaccine.

V and J are TRBV18 and TRBJ1-5, with TRBD1 as a possible D gene (6 bases). The V and J ends lost 4 bases and 1 base respectively, with 11 bases between them. CDR1 is KGHSH, CDR2 LQKENI, per germline. CDR3 length: 15 amino acids. CDR3 DNA sequence: TGTGCCAGCTCACAGGAAGGGGGGAGCAATCAGCCCCAGCATTTT. It codes for CASSQEGGSNQPQHF.

The V call is TRBV7-9, the J call TRBJ1-4, with 7 bases aligning to TRBD1. CDR3 size: 13 residues. Per the germline V gene, CDR1 is SEHNR and CDR2 is FQNEAQ (reference sequence). J was trimmed by 10 bases and V by 7 bases; bases with no gene match: 9. CDR3 nucleotide sequence: TGTGCCAGCACCGGGACAGTGGGTGGAAAACTGTTTTTT. As protein: CASTGTVGGKLFF.

Only one count was recorded for this clone. The chain uses TRBV6-6 and TRBJ1-5, with 7 bases fitting TRBD1. The CDR3 is 16 residues long. Germline V gene sequence: CDR1 MNHNY, CDR2 SVGAGI (reference sequence). V was pared by 7 bases and J by 6 bases, with 15 bases of the junction left unmatched. The CDR3 loop reads CASTPPAGGALQPQHF. The CDR3 region has the DNA TGTGCCAGCACCCCCCCGGCAGGGGGGGCACTTCAGCCCCAGCATTTT.

This chain connects TRBV18 to TRBJ1-1; possible D gene TRBD1, 5 bases. Per germline, CDR1 KGHSH and CDR2 LQKENI. Trimming pared 4 bases from V and 2 bases from J, leaving 8 bases between. This CDR3 is built from 13 residues. The CDR3 loop is CASSLDSNTEAFF. In DNA form, the CDR3 reads TGTGCCAGCTCACTTGACAGTAACACTGAAGCTTTCTTT.

The chain combines TRBV6-5 with TRBJ1-5; D not resolved. CDR3 length: 13 amino acids. The germline V gene has CDR1 MNHEY and CDR2 SVGAGI. Trimming shortened V by 7 bases and J by 3 bases, and 10 bases separated the two germline ends. CDR3 amino acids: CASNIKINQPQHF. CDR3 bases: TGTGCCAGCAATATCAAGATCAATCAGCCCCAGCATTTT.

This clone is a singleton in its sample. V gene TRBV27 combines with J gene TRBJ2-3, with D possibly being TRBD1 or TRBD2 (5 bases each). In germline, CDR1 is MNHEY, CDR2 SMNVEV (reference sequence). Trimming cost V 11 bases and J 2 bases, with 14 bases left between them. The CDR3 extends over 13 amino acids. CDR3: CALGGPLTDTQYF. The DNA for the CDR3 is TGTGCCCTTGGGGGACCCCTCACAGATACGCAGTATTTT.

This chain uses TRBV5-1 with TRBJ2-3, with 9 bases lining up with TRBD2. V gave up 8 bases and J gave up 6 bases; unmatched junction bases: 10. CDR1 and CDR2 from the germline V gene are SGHRS and YFSETQ. The CDR3 length is 14 residues. This chain's CDR3 is CASHVAGEWDTQYF. The CDR3 nucleotides read TGCGCCAGTCATGTAGCGGGGGAATGGGATACGCAGTATTTT. Variable domain in full (rest from reference TRBV5-1 and TRBJ2-3): KAGVTQTPRYLIKTRGQQVTLSCSPISGHRSVSWYQQTPGQGLQFLFEYFSETQRNKGNFPGRFSGRQFSNSRSEMNVSTLELGDSALYLCASHVAGEWDTQYFGPGTRLTVL.

This chain uses TRBV19 with TRBJ2-7; the D call may be TRBD1 or TRBD2 (5 bases each). This CDR3 has 16 amino acids. Germline loops: CDR1 LNHDA, CDR2 SQIVND (reference sequence). V lost 1 base to trimming and J lost 1 base, with 14 bases between them. The CDR3 DNA is TGTGCCAGTAGTATAGCTGGGGGAGACGGTTCCTACGAGCAGTACTTC. It is translated as CASSIAGGDGSYEQYF. The whole variable domain, remainder taken from reference TRBV19 and TRBJ2-7, is DGGITQSPKYLFRKEGQNVTLSCEQNLNHDAMYWYRQDPGQGLRLIYYSQIVNDFQKGDIAEGYSVSREKKESFPLTVTSAQKNPTAFYLCASSIAGGDGSYEQYFGPGTRLTVT.

This rearrangement joins TRBV6-6 to TRBJ2-6, with D hard to call. The CDR3 sequence is 12 residues long. V lost 7 bases and J 1 base, leaving 2 bases between the germline ends. Germline CDR1 MNHNY, CDR2 SVGAGI (reference sequence). CDR3 sequence: CASKSGANVLTF. CDR3 nucleotide sequence: TGTGCCAGCAAGTCTGGGGCCAACGTCCTGACTTTC.

This chain joins TRBV7-6 and TRBJ2-1, with 8 positions matching TRBD1. The CDR3 covers 15 residues. The V gene's germline CDR1 is SGHVS and CDR2 FNYEAQ. The V and J ends lost 5 bases and 5 bases, in that order; junction bases with no gene match: 8. The CDR3 DNA reads as TGTGCCAGCAGCGATTACAGGGGGTTGGACAATGAGCAGTTCTTC. Its translation: CASSDYRGLDNEQFF.